This T cell receptor beta chain was identified during a study of T cells in narcolepsy. Study information: Patients with NT1 or NT2 and healthy control donors were enrolled.

The protocol was immunoSEQ multiplex PCR, while the TCRdb copy is restricted to in-frame clones and leaves out a portion. The table has approximately 30,000 clones, about 89% seen once. The TCR comes from a human donor with narcolepsy. The sample was CD45RA- memory CD4+ T cells from PBMCs.

The CDR3 nucleotides read TGTGCCAGCAGTTTGTCCGCCAGGGGTGGTGAAAAACTGTTTTTT. Protein: CASSLSARGGEKLFF. This rearrangement joins TRBV27 to TRBJ1-4; D possibly corresponds to TRBD1 (6 bases). V was trimmed by 3 bases and J by 7 bases, leaving 15 bases between them. The germline V gene has CDR1 MNHEY and CDR2 SMNVEV (reference sequence). This CDR3 region has 15 residues. The full variable domain, with the rest looked up from reference TRBV27 and TRBJ1-4, is EAQVTQNPRYLITVTGKKLTVTCSQNMNHEYMSWYRQDPGLGLRQIYYSMNVEVTDKGDVPEGYKVSRKEKRNFPLILESPSPNQTSLYFCASSLSARGGEKLFFGSGTQLSVL.